What follows is one T cell receptor beta chain and its context. Its antigen remains unknown. The CDR3 covers 16 residues. Germline trimming cut 4 bases from V and 0 bases from J; bases unmatched to any gene: 4. Germline values: CDR1 SEHNR, CDR2 FQNEAQ (reference sequence). This specimen comes from a study of blood T cells in healthy people across ages. Study-level findings and limits: Per million T cells, TCR beta diversity dropped roughly linearly as age increased.

Next came a second PCR, run for about 6 to 12 cycles, which used a sample-barcoded 5' primer along with a J-beta primer mix. Each CDR3 protein is one row after TCRdb ran MiXCR on the 5' RACE reads. This table has 730,000 or so distinct CDR3 sequences, roughly two fifths appearing once. The chain links TRBV7-9 to TRBJ2-3, with 10 nucleotides matching TRBD2. Source material: blood. This TCR was recovered from a man of 80 years or more in good health. CDR3 loop: CASSSASGGSTDTQYF. The DNA for the CDR3 is TGTGCCAGCAGCTCCGCTAGCGGGGGAAGCACAGATACGCAGTATTTT.